This record looks at one TCR beta chain sequence and its context. Its antigen is not identified. These data come from a study of early stage breast cancer tumors. Study in general: The ER+/PR+/HER2- tumors included roughly 8 ductal and a few lobular carcinomas.

In germline, CDR1 is GTSNPN, CDR2 SVGIG (reference sequence). V lost 2 bases to trimming and J lost 1 base, with 11 bases between them. The CDR3 consists of 14 residues. Study findings and constraints: Commonly generated sequences made up most enriched TCRB sequences shared between patients.

Profiling relied on immunoSEQ multiplex PCR, and the TCRdb table lists in-frame clones only, not all of them. The table includes tens of thousands of clones, around nine tenths detected once. Sequenced sample: blood. This clonotype was sampled from a person aged 65 to 85 with breast cancer. The rearrangement uses TRBV30 and TRBJ1-1, with a possible D match to TRBD1 (6 bases). The CDR3 reads CAWSISTGNTEAFF. In DNA form, the CDR3 reads TGTGCCTGGAGTATTTCGACAGGGAACACTGAAGCTTTCTTT. Using reference TRBV30 and TRBJ1-1 for the parts outside the CDR3, the full variable domain is SQTIHQWPATLVQPVGSPLSLECTVEGTSNPNLYWYRQAAGRGLQLLFYSVGIGQISSEVPQNLSASRPQDRQFILSSKKLLLSDSGFYLCAWSISTGNTEAFFGQGTRLTVV.